The following is a T cell receptor (beta chain) sequence with its context. The sample belongs to a study of blood T cell repertoires in COVID-19. Study as a whole: The analysed material was cDNA or gDNA that came from T cells, B-cell-depleted T cells, or PBMCs.

The method was immunoSEQ multiplex PCR; TCRdb's version includes in-frame clones alone and lacks a portion of them. This table holds 100,000 to 150,000 clones, roughly 82% found once. Germline V lookup: CDR1 SGHRS, CDR2 YFSETQ. The length of the CDR3 is 17 residues. The V and J ends lost 0 bases and 6 bases, in that order; junction bases with no gene match: 9. The material sequenced was peripheral blood. This sequence was found in a human donor in a cohort sampled during active COVID-19. This sequence joins TRBV5-1 and TRBJ2-1, with 10 nucleotides matching TRBD2. CDR3 region: CASSLGASGSIFNEQFF. CDR3 sequence (DNA): TGCGCCAGCAGCTTGGGGGCTAGCGGGAGTATCTTCAATGAGCAGTTCTTC.